The 9 T cell receptor beta chains reported below all come from one sample, sequenced in a study of blood T cell repertoires in COVID-19. Assay: immunoSEQ multiplex PCR; the TCRdb copy retains only in-frame clones and omits some. The table lists around 70,000 clones, roughly four fifths of them singletons. The sample comprised peripheral blood. The receptors were sampled from an elderly man with acute or convalescent COVID-19.

The V gene is TRBV3-1 (or the pseudogene TRBV3-2), the J gene TRBJ2-4; a weak D match, TRBD1 (6 bases). The germline CDR1 and CDR2 sequences are LGHDT and YNNKEL (reference sequence). Trimming stripped 2 bases from V and 6 bases from J, with 17 bases between. The CDR3 runs to 16 residues. This CDR3 reads CASSQTRSQGLNIQYF. DNA of the CDR3: TGTGCCAGCAGCCAAACCCGCAGTCAGGGGCTAAACATTCAGTACTTC.

This chain uses TRBV7-7 with TRBJ1-2; 7 nucleotides match TRBD1. Germline values: CDR1 SSHAT, CDR2 FNYEAQ (reference sequence). J gave up 2 bases and V 1 base, and 19 bases lay outside the gene matches. This CDR3 has 20 amino acids. CDR3 region: CASSLEIGETGAAENYGYTF. As DNA, the CDR3 is TGTGCCAGCAGCTTAGAGATTGGGGAAACAGGGGCCGCCGAAAACTATGGCTACACCTTC.

The chain is built from TRBV30 and TRBJ2-1, with D unclear. The germline gives CDR1 GTSNPN, CDR2 SVGIG (reference sequence). The V end was cut by 6 bases, the J end by 5 bases, with 20 bases between. The CDR3 is 15 residues long. The CDR3 is CACRNKAALHNEQFF. In DNA form, the CDR3 reads TGTGCCTGCCGGAACAAGGCGGCTCTTCACAATGAGCAGTTCTTC.

The table lists this clone with a few counts. V and J are TRBV19 and TRBJ2-1; D is unclear. The CDR3 contains 14 residues. Germline V CDR1 and CDR2: LNHDA, SQIVND (reference sequence). Deletions cut 3 bases from V and 6 bases from J, with 12 bases between. For the CDR3, the DNA is TGTGCCAGTAGTATTCAAAGAGGCCTCAATGAGCAGTTCTTC. It yields the protein CASSIQRGLNEQFF.

The rearrangement uses TRBV12-3 or TRBV12-4 and TRBJ1-4, with no clear D. Trimming removed 2 bases at V and 7 bases at J, with 5 bases between. The CDR3 is 12 residues long. The CDR3 sequence: CASSLKSEKLFF. The CDR3 nucleotides are TGTGCCAGCAGTTTAAAGAGTGAAAAACTGTTTTTT.

V is TRBV5-4 and J is TRBJ1-1; 7 bases match TRBD1. CDR3 length equals 15 residues. V lost 4 bases to trimming and J lost 1 base; unmatched junction nucleotides: 7. Germline V lookup: CDR1 SGHNT, CDR2 YYREEE (reference sequence). CDR3 loop: CASSPRDRANTEAFF. CDR3 nucleotide sequence: TGTGCCAGCAGCCCCCGTGACAGGGCGAACACTGAAGCTTTCTTT.

V and J are TRBV7-2 and TRBJ1-2; D is undetermined. The CDR3 runs 16 residues. CDR1 is SGHTA, CDR2 FQGNSA, per germline. The V gene lost 8 bases and the J gene lost 4 bases, with 23 bases spanning the gap. CDR3 DNA sequence: TGTGCCAGCCGCTCTAACGATGGTTCCCGGAGCTATGGCTACACCTTC. Translation: CASRSNDGSRSYGYTF.

The chain carries TRBV7-9 and TRBJ1-2, with D possibly matching TRBD1 (5 bases). V was cut by 4 bases and J by 4 bases, with 13 bases left in between. The CDR3 is 14 residues long. Germline V gene sequence: CDR1 SEHNR, CDR2 FQNEAQ (reference sequence). This chain's CDR3 is CASSSPRGGYGYTF. The CDR3 DNA sequence: TGTGCCAGCAGCTCACCCCGGGGGGGCTATGGCTACACCTTC.

The gene calls are TRBV7-9 and TRBJ1-5; D not resolved. The germline V gene encodes CDR1 SEHNR and CDR2 FQNEAQ (reference sequence). This CDR3 has 13 residues. V lost 0 bases, J lost 12 bases, and 12 bases lay in between. CDR3 residues: CASSLAGASGQHF. CDR3 sequence (DNA): TGTGCCAGCAGCTTAGCCGGAGCCTCGGGCCAGCATTTT.